This T cell receptor beta chain was found in a study of T-cell memory formation after mild COVID-19 (dated by TCRdb to 2020 to 2022). Concerning the study at large: TCR sequence clusters from the two donors were found to be largely donor specific. The cohort comprised two young, previously healthy adult volunteers, one female and one male. Longitudinal TCRalpha and TCRbeta repertoire sequencing tracked T-cell clones expanding and contracting after mild COVID-19 in two donors. Study-wide findings and limitations: Contracting CD4+ clones turned up mainly in the CM and EM memory subsets, whereas EMRA was where CD8+ clones were enriched. Balanced CD4/CD8 phenotypes were observed for clones contracting from day 15 to 85, whereas a bias towards CD4+ was observed for a second wave of clones expanding from day 15 to 37. The study covered only a couple of mild cases, and larger cohorts including severe cases with pre-infection samples were considered necessary. Some responding clones were detected in pre-infection memory, suggesting pre-existing cross-reactive memory T cells joined the SARS-CoV-2 response. Whether the second-wave clones peaking on day 37 were SARS-CoV-2 specific was not confirmed.

A distance of 11 bases separates the germline ends of V and J, which lose 6 bases and 4 bases respectively. CDR1 KGHDR and CDR2 SFDVKD were looked up in the germline V gene. The CDR3, cysteine through phenylalanine, is 14 amino acids long. The kept DNA is CDR3 alone, 42 bases in frame from the first base. PBMCs were isolated by Ficoll-Paque density gradient centrifugation. Sequenced on an Illumina NovaSeq 6000. cDNA libraries for TCRalpha and TCRbeta were prepared by 5'RACE using constant-segment primers, with sample barcodes and unique molecular identifiers added. RNA was extracted from every sample with Trizol reagent. The libraries were amplified in two PCR steps, and the second step added a second sample barcode and Illumina TruSeq adapters. The libraries were sequenced on an Illumina NovaSeq using 2 x 150 bp paired-end reads. Regarding the original processing steps: Reads were demultiplexed and collapsed into UMI-guided consensus sequences with migec v1.2.7. Using mixcr v2.1.11, UMI consensuses were aligned to TRA and TRB V and J templates and then assembled into clonotypes. Clonotypes were classified as expanded or contracted when called significant by both edgeR and NoisET, with noise models trained on biological replicates. edgeR calls used a false discovery rate-adjusted p below 0.01 and a log2 fold-change threshold of 1. As an exploratory analysis of dynamics, max-normalized trajectories of the 1000 most abundant clonotypes were examined with PCA combined with hierarchical clustering. Separately sequenced CD4+ and CD8+ repertoires were used to assign a CD4 or CD8 phenotype to each responding clone. TCRdb trimmed the raw reads at Q25, called clones with MiXCR and kept productive beta chains. All rows with the same CDR3 protein become a single entry with the most common DNA and genes. TCRdb's processing, not the study's, gives the V and J calls here. This sample is represented by about 400,000 distinct CDR3 sequences; about 16% of them were singletons. Jointly, the top ten make up around a fifth of the sample.

In the case of this clonotype: Its antigen remains unidentified. Base qualities are not provided; no much larger clone lies one nucleotide away.

This receptor chain uses TRBV24-1 and TRBJ2-2; no D segment can be confidently identified. The clonotype comes from a man aged 18 to 35 who had mild COVID-19 (a few samples of this study predate the infection). The sample titles of this study are shuffled in the database, so cell type and time point are left out; the donor was told from shared clones. The sequenced sample consisted of PBMCs or a T cell subset sorted from them (not recorded which). In nucleotide form, the sequence is TGTGCCACCAGTCCCCGAGGCGGCACCGGGGAGCTGTTTTTT. It codes for CATSPRGGTGELFF.